Listed below are T cell receptor beta chains from one sample, sequenced in a study of vaccination and CD4 T cells after COVID-19. These TCRs are of unknown antigen specificity. TCRdb re-called the PCR reads with MiXCR, one entry per CDR3 protein. The sample holds under 20,000 distinct CDR3 sequences; under 45% are singletons and the top ten take about 7%. The sample consisted of CD4+ T cells from blood, cultured in vitro, taken after SARS-CoV-2 vaccination. Source of these receptors: a human donor who had recovered from COVID-19. The CDR3 runs from the conserved cysteine through the conserved F or W. The D gene is left open where the match is weak. The size of a clone is reported for some rows only, either as once, few or many, or as a class for expanded clones.

J,D,V,size,DNA,CDR3
TRBJ2-3,.,TRBV11-1,.,TGTGCCAGCAGCTTCCGCTCCGGGGTCGGGGGTACAGATACGCAGTATTTT,CASSFRSGVGGTDTQYF
TRBJ2-5,.,TRBV20-1,.,TGCAGTGCTAGAGATAATGTTGGGGGACAAGAGACCCAGTACTTC,CSARDNVGGQETQYF
TRBJ2-1,.,TRBV15,.,TGTGCCACCAGCAGAGACCGACGAGGTGAGCAGTTCTTC,CATSRDRRGEQFF
TRBJ2-3,TRBD1,TRBV12-3/TRBV12-4,.,TGTGCCAGCACCCCTGAACAGGGGCCTCAGCAGTATTTT,CASTPEQGPQQYF
TRBJ2-1,TRBD1,TRBV18,.,TGTGCCAGCTCAACACAGGGGGCCGACAATGAGCAGTTCTTC,CASSTQGADNEQFF
TRBJ1-6,TRBD1,TRBV27,.,TGTGCCAGCAGTTATGACAGGGCGAGCTCCTATAATTCACCCCTCCACTTT,CASSYDRASSYNSPLHF
TRBJ2-2,TRBD1,TRBV7-9,few,TGTGCCAGCAGGAAACCCGGGACAGGGTCCGGGGAGCTGTTTTTT,CASRKPGTGSGELFF
TRBJ2-7,.,TRBV7-9,.,TGTGCCAGCAGCTTAGTTGGGGGCAGGAGCTCCTACGAGCAGTACTTC,CASSLVGGRSSYEQYF
TRBJ2-3,TRBD2,TRBV20-1,.,TGCAGTGCTACCATAGCGGGAGCGACAGATACGCAGTATTTT,CSATIAGATDTQYF
TRBJ2-1,TRBD2,TRBV24-1,.,TGTGCCACCAGTGAGGGACTAGCGGCAGGTGAGCAGTTCTTC,CATSEGLAAGEQFF
TRBJ2-2,.,TRBV24-1,few,TGTGCCACCAGTGTAGGGGCGGTCGGGGAGCTGTTTTTT,CATSVGAVGELFF
TRBJ2-7,.,TRBV27,few,TGTGCCAGCAGTCCGAGGGGGGCCTACGAGCAGTACTTC,CASSPRGAYEQYF
TRBJ1-1,.,TRBV4-2,.,TGTGCCAGCAGCTCCCCTGAGCGGCAGAACACTGAAGCTTTCTTT,CASSSPERQNTEAFF
TRBJ2-1,.,TRBV6-4,.,TGTGCCAGCAGTGCTAGCGAGAGCAATGAGCAGTTCTTC,CASSASESNEQFF
TRBJ2-2,TRBD2,TRBV15,.,TGTGCCACCGCTTTGGCTAGCGGGAGATCATTTGCCGGGGAGCTGTTTTTT,CATALASGRSFAGELFF
TRBJ2-3,.,TRBV7-6,.,TGTGCCAGCAGCTTAGCATCTAGTCCTACGCAGTATTTT,CASSLASSPTQYF
TRBJ1-6,.,TRBV11-2,once,TGTGCCAGCAGCCCCGGACGGAATAATTCACCCTTCCACTTT,CASSPGRNNSPFHF
TRBJ2-7,.,TRBV21-1,few,TGTGCCAGCAGCTACCTATACCGGGGGCACCCTTACGAGCAGTACTTC,CASSYLYRGHPYEQYF
TRBJ1-5,.,TRBV20-1,few,TGCAGTGCTAGAGATCCCGAAGGAGATCAGCCCCAGCATTTT,CSARDPEGDQPQHF
TRBJ1-1,TRBD1,TRBV19,.,TGTGCCACCAGGACAGGGCCCACGAACACTGAAGCTTTCTTT,CATRTGPTNTEAFF
TRBJ2-2,.,TRBV30,few,TGTGCCTGGAGATCCGGGGGCAGGGACACCGGGGAGCTGTTTTTT,CAWRSGGRDTGELFF
TRBJ2-1,TRBD1,TRBV10-3,.,TGTGCCATCAGTGTACAGGGGGCGAATGAGCAGTTCTTC,CAISVQGANEQFF